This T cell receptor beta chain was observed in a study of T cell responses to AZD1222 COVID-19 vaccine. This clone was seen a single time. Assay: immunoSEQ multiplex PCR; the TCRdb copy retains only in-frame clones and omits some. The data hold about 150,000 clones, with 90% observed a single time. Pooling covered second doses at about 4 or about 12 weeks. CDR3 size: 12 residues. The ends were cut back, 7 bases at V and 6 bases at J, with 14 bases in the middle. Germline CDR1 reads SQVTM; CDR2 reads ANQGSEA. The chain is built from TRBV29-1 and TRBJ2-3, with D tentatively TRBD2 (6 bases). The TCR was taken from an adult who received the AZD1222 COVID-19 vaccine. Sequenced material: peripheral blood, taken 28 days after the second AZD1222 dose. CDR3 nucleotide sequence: TGCAGCGGCACCGGGACTTGGGATACGCAGTATTTT. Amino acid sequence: CSGTGTWDTQYF.